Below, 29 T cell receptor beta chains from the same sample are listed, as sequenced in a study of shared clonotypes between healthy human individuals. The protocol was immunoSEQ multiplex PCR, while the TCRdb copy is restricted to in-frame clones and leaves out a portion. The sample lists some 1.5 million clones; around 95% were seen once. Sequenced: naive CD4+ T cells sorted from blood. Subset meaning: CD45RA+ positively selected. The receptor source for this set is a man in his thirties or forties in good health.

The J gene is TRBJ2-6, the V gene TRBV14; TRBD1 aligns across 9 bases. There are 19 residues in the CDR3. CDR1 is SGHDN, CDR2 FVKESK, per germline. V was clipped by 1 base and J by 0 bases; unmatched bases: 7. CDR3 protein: CASSQATGQGVSGANVLTF. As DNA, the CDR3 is TGTGCCAGCAGCCAAGCGACGGGACAGGGTGTCTCTGGGGCCAACGTCCTGACTTTC. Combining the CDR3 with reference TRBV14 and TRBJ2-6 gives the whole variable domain EAGVTQFPSHSVIEKGQTVTLRCDPISGHDNLYWYRRVMGKEIKFLLHFVKESKQDESGMPNNRFLAERTGGTYSTLKVQPAELEDSGVYFCASSQATGQGVSGANVLTFGAGSRLTVL.

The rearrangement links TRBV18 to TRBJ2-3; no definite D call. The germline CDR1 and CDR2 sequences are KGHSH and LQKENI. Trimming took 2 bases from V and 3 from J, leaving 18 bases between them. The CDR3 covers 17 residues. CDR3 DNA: TGTGCCAGCTCACCAAGTGTGTCTAGAACCCTGACAGATACGCAGTATTTT. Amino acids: CASSPSVSRTLTDTQYF. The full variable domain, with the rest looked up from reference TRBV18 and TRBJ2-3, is NAGVMQNPRHLVRRRGQEARLRCSPMKGHSHVYWYRQLPEEGLKFMVYLQKENIIDESGMPKERFSAEFPKEGPSILRIQQVVRGDSAAYFCASSPSVSRTLTDTQYFGPGTRLTVL.

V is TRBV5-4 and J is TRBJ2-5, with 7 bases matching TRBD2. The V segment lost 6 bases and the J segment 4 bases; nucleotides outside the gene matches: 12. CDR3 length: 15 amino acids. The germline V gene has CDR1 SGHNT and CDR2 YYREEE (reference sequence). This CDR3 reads CASNREVGTTETQYF. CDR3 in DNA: TGTGCCAGCAACCGTGAGGTGGGGACTACAGAGACCCAGTACTTC. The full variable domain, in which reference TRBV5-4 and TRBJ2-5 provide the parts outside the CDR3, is ETGVTQSPTHLIKTRGQQVTLRCSSQSGHNTVSWYQQALGQGPQFIFQYYREEENGRGNFPPRFSGLQFPNYSSELNVNALELDDSALYLCASNREVGTTETQYFGPGTRLLVL.

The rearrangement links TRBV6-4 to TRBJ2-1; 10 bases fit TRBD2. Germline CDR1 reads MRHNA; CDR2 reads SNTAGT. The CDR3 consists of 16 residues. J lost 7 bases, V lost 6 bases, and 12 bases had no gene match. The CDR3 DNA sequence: TGTGCCAGCAGGAGGATAGCGGGAGGAAAGATGAATGAGCAGTTCTTC. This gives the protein CASRRIAGGKMNEQFF.

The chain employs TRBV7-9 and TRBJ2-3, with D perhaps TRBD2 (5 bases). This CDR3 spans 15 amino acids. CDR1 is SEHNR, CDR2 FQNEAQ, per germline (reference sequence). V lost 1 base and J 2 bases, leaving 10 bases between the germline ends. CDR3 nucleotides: TGTGCCAGCAGCTTAGGATCGCTAGCCACAGATACGCAGTATTTT. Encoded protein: CASSLGSLATDTQYF.

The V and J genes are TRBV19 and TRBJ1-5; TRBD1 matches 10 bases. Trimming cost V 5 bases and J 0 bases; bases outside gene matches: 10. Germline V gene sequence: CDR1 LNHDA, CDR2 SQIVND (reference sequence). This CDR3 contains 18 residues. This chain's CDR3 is CASSGRTGGIYSNQPQHF. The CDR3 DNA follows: TGTGCCAGTAGTGGTCGGACAGGGGGTATCTATAGCAATCAGCCCCAGCATTTT.

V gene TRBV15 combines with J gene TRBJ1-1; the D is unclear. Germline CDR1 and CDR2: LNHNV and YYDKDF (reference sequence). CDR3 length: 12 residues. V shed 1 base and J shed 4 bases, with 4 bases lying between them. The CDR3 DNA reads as TGTGCCACCAGCAGAGTTGCCACTGAAGCTTTCTTT. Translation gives CATSRVATEAFF.

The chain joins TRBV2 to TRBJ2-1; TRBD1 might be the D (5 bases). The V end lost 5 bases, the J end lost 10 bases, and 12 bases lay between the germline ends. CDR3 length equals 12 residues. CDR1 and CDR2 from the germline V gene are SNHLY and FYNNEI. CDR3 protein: CASSTGHREQFF. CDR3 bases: TGTGCCAGCAGTACCGGACATAGGGAGCAGTTCTTC. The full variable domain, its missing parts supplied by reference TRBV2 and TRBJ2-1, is EPEVTQTPSHQVTQMGQEVILRCVPISNHLYFYWYRQILGQKVEFLVSFYNNEISEKSEIFDDQFSVERPDGSNFTLKIRSTKLEDSAMYFCASSTGHREQFFGPGTRLTVL.

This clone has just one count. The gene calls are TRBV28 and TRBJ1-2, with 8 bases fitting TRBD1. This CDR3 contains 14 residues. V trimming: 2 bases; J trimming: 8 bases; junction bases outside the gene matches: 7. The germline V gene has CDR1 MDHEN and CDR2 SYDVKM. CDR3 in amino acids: CASSLPGTGEGYTF. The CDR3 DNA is TGTGCCAGCAGTTTACCAGGGACAGGTGAAGGCTACACCTTC.

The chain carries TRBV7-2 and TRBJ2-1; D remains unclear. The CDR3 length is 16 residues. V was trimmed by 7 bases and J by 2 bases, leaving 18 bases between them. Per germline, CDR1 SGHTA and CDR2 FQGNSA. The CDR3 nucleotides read TGTGCCAGCACCTACGAATGGAGCAGAGCCTACAATGAGCAGTTCTTC. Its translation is CASTYEWSRAYNEQFF. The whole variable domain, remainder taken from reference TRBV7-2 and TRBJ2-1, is GAGVSQSPSNKVTEKGKDVELRCDPISGHTALYWYRQSLGQGLEFLIYFQGNSAPDKSGLPSDRFSAERTGGSVSTLTIQRTQQEDSAVYLCASTYEWSRAYNEQFFGPGTRLTVL.

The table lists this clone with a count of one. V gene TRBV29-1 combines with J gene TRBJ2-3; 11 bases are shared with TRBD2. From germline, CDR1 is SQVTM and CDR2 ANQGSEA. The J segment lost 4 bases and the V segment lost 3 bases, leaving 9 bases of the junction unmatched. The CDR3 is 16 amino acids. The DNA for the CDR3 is TGCAGCGTTGACCCTTTGCTAGCGGGAGGCTCAGATACGCAGTATTTT. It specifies CSVDPLLAGGSDTQYF.

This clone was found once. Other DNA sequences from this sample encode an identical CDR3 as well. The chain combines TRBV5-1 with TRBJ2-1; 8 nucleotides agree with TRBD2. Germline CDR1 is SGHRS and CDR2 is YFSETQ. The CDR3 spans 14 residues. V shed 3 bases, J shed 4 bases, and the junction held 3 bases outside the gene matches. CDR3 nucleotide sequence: TGCGCCAGCAGCTCGGGGGGGACATACAATGAGCAGTTCTTC. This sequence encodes CASSSGGTYNEQFF.

CDR3 in amino acids: CASSFLGLAGVFLYNEQFF. The CDR3 DNA is TGTGCCAGCAGCTTTTTGGGACTAGCGGGTGTCTTTCTTTACAATGAGCAGTTCTTC. The V gene is TRBV27, the J gene TRBJ2-1; 12 nucleotides align to TRBD2. Trimming at V came to 6 bases and at J to 4 bases, leaving 16 bases not matched to a gene. From germline, CDR1 is MNHEY and CDR2 SMNVEV (reference sequence). The CDR3 runs to 19 residues.

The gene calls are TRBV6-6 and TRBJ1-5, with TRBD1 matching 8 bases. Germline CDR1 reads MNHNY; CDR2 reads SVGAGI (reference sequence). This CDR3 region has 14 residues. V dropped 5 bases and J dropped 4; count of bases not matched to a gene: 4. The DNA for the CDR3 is TGTGCCAGCAGTGGGCAGGGGGCAAATCAGCCCCAGCATTTT. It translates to CASSGQGANQPQHF.

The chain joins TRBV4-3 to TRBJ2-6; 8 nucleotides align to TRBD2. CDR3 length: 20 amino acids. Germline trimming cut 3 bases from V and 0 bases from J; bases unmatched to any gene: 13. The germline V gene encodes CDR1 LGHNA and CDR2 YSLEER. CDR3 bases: TGCGCCAGCAGCCATGCCGCCGCCCCGGGAGGGGGCTCTGGGGCCAACGTCCTGACTTTC. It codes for CASSHAAAPGGGSGANVLTF.

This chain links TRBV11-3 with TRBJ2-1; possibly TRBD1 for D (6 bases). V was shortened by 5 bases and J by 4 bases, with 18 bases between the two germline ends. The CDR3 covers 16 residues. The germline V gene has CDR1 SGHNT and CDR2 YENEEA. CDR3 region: CASSRGPRDKYNEQFF. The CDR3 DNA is TGTGCCAGCAGCCGAGGCCCCCGGGACAAATACAATGAGCAGTTCTTC.

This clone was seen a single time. The DNA for the CDR3 is TGTGCCAGCAGCATTAGGGGGGACAGCCCTGAAGCTTTCTTT. It codes for CASSIRGDSPEAFF. The chain joins TRBV11-2 to TRBJ1-1; 7 bases align to TRBD1. The CDR3 consists of 14 residues. The V gene end was trimmed by 5 bases and the J gene end by 6 bases; junction bases not matched to a gene: 9. Germline loops: CDR1 SGHAT, CDR2 FQNNGV.

In DNA, the CDR3 is TGTGCCAGCTCACGGGTGCTCCAAGAGACCCAGTACTTC. Encoded protein: CASSRVLQETQYF. This sequence joins TRBV18 and TRBJ2-5, with D uncertain. CDR1 and CDR2 (germline): KGHSH, LQKENI. The CDR3 is 13 residues long. V dropped 4 bases and J dropped 1 base, with 7 bases sitting between them. Full variable domain (rest looked up from reference TRBV18 and TRBJ2-5): NAGVMQNPRHLVRRRGQEARLRCSPMKGHSHVYWYRQLPEEGLKFMVYLQKENIIDESGMPKERFSAEFPKEGPSILRIQQVVRGDSAAYFCASSRVLQETQYFGPGTRLLVL.

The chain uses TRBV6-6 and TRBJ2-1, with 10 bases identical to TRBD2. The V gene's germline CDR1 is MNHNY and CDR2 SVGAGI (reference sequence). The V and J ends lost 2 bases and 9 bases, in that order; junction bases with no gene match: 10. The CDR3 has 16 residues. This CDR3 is CASSYIVGLAFLEQFF. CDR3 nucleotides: TGTGCCAGCAGTTACATCGTGGGACTAGCGTTTCTTGAGCAGTTCTTC.

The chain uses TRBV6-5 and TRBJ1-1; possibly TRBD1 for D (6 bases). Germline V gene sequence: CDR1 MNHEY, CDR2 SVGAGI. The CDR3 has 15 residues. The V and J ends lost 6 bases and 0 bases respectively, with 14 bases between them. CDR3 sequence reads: CASRINREMNTEAFF. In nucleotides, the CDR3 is TGTGCCAGCAGGATCAACAGGGAAATGAACACTGAAGCTTTCTTT.

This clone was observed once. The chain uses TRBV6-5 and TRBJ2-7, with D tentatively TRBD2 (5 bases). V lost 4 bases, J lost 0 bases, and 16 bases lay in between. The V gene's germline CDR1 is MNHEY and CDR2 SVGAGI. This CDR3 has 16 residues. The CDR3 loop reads CASSSSWTSSSYEQYF. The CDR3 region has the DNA TGTGCCAGCAGTTCTTCTTGGACTTCTAGCTCCTACGAGCAGTACTTC.

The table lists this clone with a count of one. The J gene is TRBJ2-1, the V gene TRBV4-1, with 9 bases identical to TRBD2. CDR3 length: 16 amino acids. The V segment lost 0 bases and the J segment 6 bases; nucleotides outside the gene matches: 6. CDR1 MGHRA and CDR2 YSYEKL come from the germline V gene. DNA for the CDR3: TGCGCCAGCAGCCAAGAGGTAGCGGGAGTTCCCAATGAGCAGTTCTTC. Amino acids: CASSQEVAGVPNEQFF.

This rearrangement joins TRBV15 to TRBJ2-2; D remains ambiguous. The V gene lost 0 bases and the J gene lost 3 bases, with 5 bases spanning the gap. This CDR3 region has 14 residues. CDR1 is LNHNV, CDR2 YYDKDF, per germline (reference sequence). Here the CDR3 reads CATSRDSDTGELFF. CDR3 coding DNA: TGTGCCACCAGCAGAGACTCCGACACCGGGGAGCTGTTTTTT. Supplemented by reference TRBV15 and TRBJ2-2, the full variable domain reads DAMVIQNPRYQVTQFGKPVTLSCSQTLNHNVMYWYQQKSSQAPKLLFHYYDKDFNNEADTPDNFQSRRPNTSFCFLDIRSPGLGDTAMYLCATSRDSDTGELFFGEGSRLTVL.

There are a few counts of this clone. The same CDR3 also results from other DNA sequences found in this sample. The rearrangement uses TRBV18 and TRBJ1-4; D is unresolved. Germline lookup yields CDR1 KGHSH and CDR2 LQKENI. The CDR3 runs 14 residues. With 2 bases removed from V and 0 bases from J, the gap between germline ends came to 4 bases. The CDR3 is CASSPGATNEKLFF. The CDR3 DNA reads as TGTGCCAGCTCACCAGGGGCAACTAATGAAAAACTGTTTTTT.

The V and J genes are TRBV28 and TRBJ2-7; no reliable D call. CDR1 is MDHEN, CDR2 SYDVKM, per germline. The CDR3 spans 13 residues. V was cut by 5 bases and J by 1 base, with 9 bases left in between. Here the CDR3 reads CASSPPRSYEQYF. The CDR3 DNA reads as TGTGCCAGCAGTCCCCCGCGTTCCTACGAGCAGTACTTC.

The CDR3 nucleotides read TGTGCCAGCAGCTTTCTGAGACAGGGGAACACCGGGGAGCTGTTTTTT. Protein: CASSFLRQGNTGELFF. The chain links TRBV7-6 to TRBJ2-2, with 7 bases matching TRBD1. CDR3 length: 16 residues. With 3 bases clipped from V and 1 base from J, the junction kept 5 bases outside the gene matches. Germline CDR1 and CDR2: SGHVS and FNYEAQ.

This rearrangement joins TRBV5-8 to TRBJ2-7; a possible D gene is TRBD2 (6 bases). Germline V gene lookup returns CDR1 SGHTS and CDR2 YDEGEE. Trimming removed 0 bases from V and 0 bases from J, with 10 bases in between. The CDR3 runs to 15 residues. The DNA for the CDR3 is TGTGCCAGCAGCTTGGACCTAGCGTACTCCTACGAGCAGTACTTC. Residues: CASSLDLAYSYEQYF.

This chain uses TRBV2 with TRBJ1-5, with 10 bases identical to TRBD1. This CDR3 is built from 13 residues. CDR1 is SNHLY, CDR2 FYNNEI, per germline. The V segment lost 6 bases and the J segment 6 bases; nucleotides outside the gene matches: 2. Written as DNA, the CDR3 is TGTGCCAGCAGAAGGACAGGGGGTCAGCCCCAGCATTTT. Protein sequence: CASRRTGGQPQHF.

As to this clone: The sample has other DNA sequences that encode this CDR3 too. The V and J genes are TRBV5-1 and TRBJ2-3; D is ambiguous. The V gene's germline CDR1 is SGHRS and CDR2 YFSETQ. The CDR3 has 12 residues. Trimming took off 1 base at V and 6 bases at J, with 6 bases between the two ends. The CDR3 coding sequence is TGCGCCAGCAGCTTGTCGACCGATACGCAGTATTTT. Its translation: CASSLSTDTQYF.